This T cell receptor beta chain was sequenced for a study of blood T cell repertoires in COVID-19. The wider study: Both acute and convalescent COVID-19 samples were obtained from the United States, Italy and Spain.

V was trimmed by 2 bases and J by 1 base, leaving 8 bases between them. CDR3 length: 14 amino acids. The germline V gene encodes CDR1 MNHNY and CDR2 SVGAGI (reference sequence). Assay: immunoSEQ multiplex PCR; the TCRdb copy retains only in-frame clones and omits some. In the table there are about 76,000 clones, approximately 80% of which are singletons. The receptor comes from a man older than 75 with acute or convalescent COVID-19. The source material was peripheral blood. V and J are TRBV6-6 and TRBJ2-5; D ambiguous. The CDR3 nucleotides are TGTGCCAGCAGTTACCTGACAAGCCAAGAGACCCAGTACTTC. This gives the protein CASSYLTSQETQYF.